One sample yielded the 26 T cell receptor beta chains listed below, sequenced in a study of T cells in localized non-small cell lung cancer. TCRdb keeps only in-frame clones here, not all; method: immunoSEQ multiplex PCR. The table includes 25,000 to 35,000 clones, about nine tenths detected once. The specimen was PBMCs, collected before any cancer treatment. All receptors derive from a man aged 35 to 69 with stage II lung adenocarcinoma.

CDR3 region: CASTAAPRGEQYF. The CDR3 DNA sequence: TGTGCCAGCACGGCGGCGCCGCGTGGCGAGCAGTACTTC. The chain carries TRBV28 and TRBJ2-7; D remains unclear. Looked up from germline, CDR1 is MDHEN and CDR2 is SYDVKM. V lost 7 bases and J 6 bases, leaving 16 bases between the germline ends. This CDR3 is 13 amino acids long.

The chain links TRBV5-5 to TRBJ2-3; TRBD2 aligns across 11 bases. Germline lookup yields CDR1 SGHKS and CDR2 YYEKEE (reference sequence). V shed 0 bases, J shed 2 bases, and the junction held 2 bases outside the gene matches. This CDR3 has 16 residues. CDR3 residues: CASSLALAGVTDTQYF. The CDR3 region has the DNA TGTGCCAGCAGCTTGGCACTAGCGGGGGTCACAGATACGCAGTATTTT.

The chain is built from TRBV19 and TRBJ2-2; TRBD1 aligns across 9 bases. J gave up 3 bases and V 6 bases, and 5 bases lay outside the gene matches. CDR1 is LNHDA and CDR2 is SQIVND in the germline V gene (reference sequence). CDR3 length: 15 residues. The CDR3 here is CASRRQGVDTGELFF. As DNA, the CDR3 is TGTGCCAGTAGGAGACAGGGGGTCGACACCGGGGAGCTGTTTTTT.

V gene TRBV18 combines with J gene TRBJ2-3, with 9 bases that match TRBD1. Per germline, CDR1 KGHSH and CDR2 LQKENI. This CDR3 is built from 15 residues. V gave up 0 bases and J gave up 6 bases; unmatched junction bases: 4. The CDR3 region is CASSPPGQGRDTQYF. The CDR3 DNA follows: TGTGCCAGCTCACCACCGGGACAGGGAAGGGATACGCAGTATTTT.

The chain recombines TRBV27 with TRBJ1-1; D is possibly TRBD1 (5 bases). V was trimmed by 1 base and J by 7 bases, leaving 10 bases between them. Germline lookup yields CDR1 MNHEY and CDR2 SMNVEV (reference sequence). This CDR3 region has 13 residues. CDR3 amino acids: CASSLLAGLEAFF. The CDR3 DNA reads as TGTGCCAGCAGTTTATTGGCAGGGCTTGAAGCTTTCTTT.

The J gene is TRBJ2-5, the V gene TRBV4-1, with TRBD2 identical over 8 bases. V was clipped by 0 bases and J by 3 bases; unmatched bases: 6. CDR3 size: 16 residues. Germline assignment: CDR1 MGHRA and CDR2 YSYEKL. The CDR3 DNA reads TGCGCCAGCAGCCAAGAATTTAGCGGGACCGAAGAGACCCAGTACTTC. Translated, it gives CASSQEFSGTEETQYF.

The CDR3 loop is CASAQGKNTEAFF. CDR3 sequence (DNA): TGTGCCAGTGCACAAGGGAAGAACACTGAAGCTTTCTTT. V is TRBV19 and J is TRBJ1-1; no firm D call. CDR3 length: 13 residues. V was pared by 8 bases and J by 1 base, with 11 bases between. In germline, CDR1 is LNHDA, CDR2 SQIVND (reference sequence). The full variable domain, its missing parts supplied by reference TRBV19 and TRBJ1-1, is DGGITQSPKYLFRKEGQNVTLSCEQNLNHDAMYWYRQDPGQGLRLIYYSQIVNDFQKGDIAEGYSVSREKKESFPLTVTSAQKNPTAFYLCASAQGKNTEAFFGQGTRLTVV.

V is TRBV6-1 and J is TRBJ1-5; perhaps TRBD1 as D (5 bases). In germline, CDR1 is MNHNS, CDR2 SASEGT. The CDR3 runs 15 residues. Between the trimmed V and J ends, which lost 4 bases and 3 bases, there was a span of 13 bases. The CDR3 DNA is TGTGCCAGCAGTGCTAGTAGGGGAGACAATCAGCCCCAGCATTTT. Its protein is CASSASRGDNQPQHF.

This clone was seen just once. The V and J genes are TRBV7-2 and TRBJ1-5; D may be TRBD1 (6 bases). Germline-derived CDR1 and CDR2 are SGHTA and FQGNSA. Trimming removed 8 bases from V and 0 bases from J, with 17 bases in between. The CDR3 consists of 16 residues. As DNA, the CDR3 is TGTGCCAGCTCCGGGGGGGCTCAGAATAGCAATCAGCCCCAGCATTTT. Its protein is CASSGGAQNSNQPQHF.

V is TRBV4-3 and J is TRBJ1-1, with D possibly TRBD1 on 5 matching bases. CDR1 is LGHNA, CDR2 YSLEER, per germline. The CDR3 sequence is 15 residues long. Between the trimmed V and J ends, which lost 0 bases and 4 bases, there was a span of 12 bases. Here the CDR3 DNA reads TGCGCCAGCAGCCAAGAACTGGGGCGCGGCACTGAAGCTTTCTTT. Its protein product is CASSQELGRGTEAFF.

This chain links TRBV19 with TRBJ2-7; 14 bases align to TRBD2. This CDR3 region has 16 residues. The ends lost 5 bases at V and 2 bases at J; junction bases unmatched: 5. Germline V gene data show CDR1 as LNHDA and CDR2 as SQIVND (reference sequence). CDR3 in amino acids: CASSDPGLAGAYEQYF. The CDR3 nucleotides read TGTGCCAGTAGTGACCCGGGACTAGCGGGAGCCTACGAGCAGTACTTC.

The V gene is TRBV11-1, the J gene TRBJ2-3, with D unresolved. CDR1 and CDR2 from the germline V gene are SGHAT and FQDESV (reference sequence). Trimming removed 2 bases at V and 4 bases at J, with 4 bases between. There are 12 residues in the CDR3. The CDR3 DNA follows: TGTGCCAGCAGCTTACTAGCAGATACGCAGTATTTT. This encodes CASSLLADTQYF.

This clone was observed once. The chain uses TRBV19 and TRBJ1-2, with D possibly being TRBD1 (5 bases). V was trimmed by 5 bases and J by 4 bases, leaving 11 bases between them. The CDR3 spans 13 residues. The germline V gene encodes CDR1 LNHDA and CDR2 SQIVND (reference sequence). DNA for the CDR3: TGTGCCAGTAGTGAGGGACGCGCCTATGGCTACACCTTC. As protein: CASSEGRAYGYTF.

The count of this clone is one. The rearrangement joins TRBV6-5 to TRBJ1-1; possible D gene TRBD1, 5 bases. CDR1 is MNHEY, CDR2 SVGAGI, per germline. The V gene lost 0 bases and the J gene lost 4 bases, with 12 bases spanning the gap. This CDR3 has 15 residues. The CDR3 coding sequence is TGTGCCAGCAGTTACTCGAGGGGAAGCGGCACTGAAGCTTTCTTT. Translating it yields CASSYSRGSGTEAFF.

The chain's CDR3 is CASSSNRGRETQYF. In DNA form, the CDR3 reads TGTGCCAGCAGCTCGAACAGGGGTCGGGAGACCCAGTACTTC. The V call is TRBV7-3, the J call TRBJ2-5; TRBD1 matches at 7 bases. The CDR3 extends over 14 amino acids. V shed 4 bases and J 5 bases; nucleotides not matched to a gene: 7. Germline CDR1 is SGHTA and CDR2 is FQGTGA. Complete variable domain (other parts from reference TRBV7-3 and TRBJ2-5): GAGVSQTPSNKVTEKGKYVELRCDPISGHTALYWYRQSLGQGPEFLIYFQGTGAADDSGLPNDRFFAVRPEGSVSTLKIQRTERGDSAVYLCASSSNRGRETQYFGPGTRLLVL.

The rearrangement uses TRBV28 and TRBJ1-5; the D gene is possibly TRBD1 (6 bases). V was shortened by 5 bases and J by 4 bases, with 15 bases between the two germline ends. The CDR3 consists of 15 residues. The germline V gene has CDR1 MDHEN and CDR2 SYDVKM. The CDR3 DNA follows: TGTGCCAGCAGTCCCTCGGACAGATTAAATCAGCCCCAGCATTTT. Its protein is CASSPSDRLNQPQHF.

This chain joins TRBV10-2 and TRBJ1-1; 7 bases agree with TRBD1. Germline CDR1 WSHSY, CDR2 SAAADI. The trim removed 4 bases at V and 6 bases at J, leaving 11 bases unmatched. This CDR3 comprises 15 residues. The CDR3 DNA sequence: TGCGCCAGCAGTGGTTTCGGGACAGCGAGTCCTGAAGCTTTCTTT. It specifies CASSGFGTASPEAFF.

This clone was seen only once. This chain joins TRBV7-9 and TRBJ1-5, with a tentative D call TRBD1 (5 bases). Trimming cost V 5 bases and J 7 bases, with 12 bases left between them. CDR3 size: 13 residues. The germline V gene has CDR1 SEHNR and CDR2 FQNEAQ (reference sequence). The CDR3: CASSGTGDQPQHF. The CDR3 DNA reads as TGTGCCAGCAGCGGAACTGGGGACCAGCCCCAGCATTTT.

The DNA of the CDR3 is TGTGCCAGCAGCACGACAGGGGTGACTGTCCTCGAGCAGTACTTC. This encodes CASSTTGVTVLEQYF. The chain recombines TRBV5-6 with TRBJ2-7; the match to TRBD1 covers 8 bases. V lost 4 bases and J lost 6; bases outside the gene matches: 12. The CDR3 consists of 15 residues. Germline assignment: CDR1 SGHDT and CDR2 YYEEEE.

V gene TRBV28 combines with J gene TRBJ1-2; tentative D call: TRBD1 (6 bases). The CDR3 spans 13 residues. Germline V gene sequence: CDR1 MDHEN, CDR2 SYDVKM. V lost 6 bases and J lost 8, with 16 bases in between. Here the CDR3 reads CASSETYREGYTF. For the CDR3, the DNA is TGTGCCAGCAGCGAAACGTACAGGGAGGGCTACACCTTC.

The chain has TRBV7-3 and TRBJ2-3; weak D call: TRBD2 (6 bases). With 4 bases removed from V and 3 bases from J, the gap between germline ends came to 11 bases. CDR1 SGHTA and CDR2 FQGTGA come from the germline V gene. CDR3 length equals 14 residues. CDR3 sequence: CASSSGLFTDTQYF. The CDR3, as DNA: TGTGCCAGCAGCTCCGGACTATTTACAGATACGCAGTATTTT.

This chain connects TRBV5-4 to TRBJ1-2; 10 bases align to TRBD1. Germline CDR1 reads SGHNT; CDR2 reads YYREEE (reference sequence). V was pared by 4 bases and J by 3 bases, with 6 bases of the junction left unmatched. This CDR3 contains 15 residues. CDR3 sequence: CASSPPGTGDYGYTF. CDR3 DNA sequence: TGTGCCAGCAGCCCGCCCGGGACAGGGGACTATGGCTACACCTTC.

The V and J genes are TRBV5-5 and TRBJ2-7; 7 bases match TRBD2. The V gene's germline CDR1 is SGHKS and CDR2 YYEKEE (reference sequence). V lost 2 bases and J lost 2; bases outside the gene matches: 4. CDR3 length: 14 residues. DNA of the CDR3: TGTGCCAGCAGCTTAGTCGGGGGGACCTACGAGCAGTACTTC. As protein: CASSLVGGTYEQYF.

The V call is TRBV10-2, the J call TRBJ1-3; a weak D match, TRBD1 (5 bases). Germline V lookup: CDR1 WSHSY, CDR2 SAAADI. Trimming removed 6 bases from V and 1 base from J, with 7 bases in between. CDR3 length equals 13 residues. The CDR3 reads CASSTGSGNTIYF. DNA for the CDR3: TGCGCCAGCAGCACAGGTTCTGGAAACACCATATATTTT.

This chain joins TRBV7-9 and TRBJ2-2; D unresolved. Trimming shortened V by 7 bases and J by 5 bases, and 17 bases separated the two germline ends. Germline CDR1 reads SEHNR; CDR2 reads FQNEAQ (reference sequence). The CDR3 is 15 residues long. The CDR3 DNA sequence: TGTGCCAGCACGCCTCTCAAAAGGGAAACCGGGGAGCTGTTTTTT. The encoded protein is CASTPLKRETGELFF.

This clone came up a few times. The V and J genes are TRBV30 and TRBJ2-1; 7 positions agree with TRBD2. V lost 3 bases to trimming and J lost 4 bases; unmatched junction nucleotides: 12. The CDR3 runs 16 residues. Germline V gene sequence: CDR1 GTSNPN, CDR2 SVGIG (reference sequence). CDR3 nucleotide sequence: TGTGCCTGGAGCCCCTTTGGGGAGGGAGTGTACAATGAGCAGTTCTTC. This gives the protein CAWSPFGEGVYNEQFF.